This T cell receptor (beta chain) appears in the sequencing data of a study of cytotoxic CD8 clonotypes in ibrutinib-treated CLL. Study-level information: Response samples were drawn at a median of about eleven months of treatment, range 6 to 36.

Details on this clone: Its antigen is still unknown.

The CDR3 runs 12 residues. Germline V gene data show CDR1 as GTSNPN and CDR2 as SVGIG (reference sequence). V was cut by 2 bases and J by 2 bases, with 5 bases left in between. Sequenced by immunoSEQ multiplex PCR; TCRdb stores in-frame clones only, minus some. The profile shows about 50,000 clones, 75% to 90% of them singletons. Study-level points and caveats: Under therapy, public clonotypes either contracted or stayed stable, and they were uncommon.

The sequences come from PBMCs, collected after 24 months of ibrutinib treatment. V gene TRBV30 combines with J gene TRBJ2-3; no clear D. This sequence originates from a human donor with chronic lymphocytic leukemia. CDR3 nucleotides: TGTGCCTGGAGTCCATCCACAGATACGCAGTATTTT. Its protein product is CAWSPSTDTQYF.